This is a list of T cell receptor beta chains from one sample in a study of sequential checkpoint blockade in melanoma. Clones were sequenced by immunoSEQ multiplex PCR, and TCRdb holds only the in-frame ones, with some missing. Of 35,000 to 40,000 clones in the sample, roughly 32% were seen once. The source material was tumor tissue (inferred from file names), sampled from a patient given nivolumab and ipilimumab in sequence. Source of these receptors: a human donor with melanoma. Each CDR3 is given with its conserved first and last residue. The order of the fields is clone size, V gene, J gene, D gene, CDR3 protein, CDR3 DNA. The D gene is left open where the match is weak. Some rows have no size entry. The others give once, few or many, or a class for an expanded clone.

clone_size: few; v_call: TRBV11-3; j_call: TRBJ2-3; d_call: TRBD2; cdr3_aa: CASSSGGATDTQYF; cdr3_nt: TGTGCCAGCAGCAGCGGGGGGGCGACAGATACGCAGTATTTT
clone_size: .; v_call: TRBV5-1; j_call: TRBJ1-2; d_call: TRBD1; cdr3_aa: CASSRGGQALRYGYTF; cdr3_nt: TGCGCCAGCAGCCGAGGGGGACAGGCACTGCGCTATGGCTACACCTTC
clone_size: .; v_call: TRBV19; j_call: TRBJ1-1; d_call: .; cdr3_aa: CASSIGRDTHTEAFF; cdr3_nt: TGTGCCAGTAGTATCGGGAGGGATACTCACACTGAAGCTTTCTTT
clone_size: .; v_call: TRBV6-8; j_call: TRBJ1-5; d_call: TRBD1; cdr3_aa: CASSRQGASLFSNQPQHF; cdr3_nt: TGTGCCAGCAGCCGCCAGGGGGCGAGTCTATTTAGCAATCAGCCCCAGCATTTT
clone_size: few; v_call: TRBV6-8; j_call: TRBJ2-1; d_call: .; cdr3_aa: CASSYMQARRRPLEQFF; cdr3_nt: TGTGCCAGCAGTTATATGCAGGCCCGGAGACGACCATTGGAGCAGTTCTTC
clone_size: .; v_call: TRBV6-8; j_call: TRBJ2-3; d_call: TRBD2; cdr3_aa: CAISPRGSGDTQYF; cdr3_nt: TGTGCCATCTCTCCACGCGGGAGTGGAGATACGCAGTATTTT
clone_size: few; v_call: TRBV7-6; j_call: TRBJ2-5; d_call: .; cdr3_aa: CASSTVGGKSSPETQYF; cdr3_nt: TGTGCCAGCAGCACGGTTGGGGGTAAATCTAGCCCCGAGACCCAGTACTTC
clone_size: .; v_call: TRBV11-3; j_call: TRBJ2-5; d_call: TRBD2; cdr3_aa: CASNLGVLREWEETQYF; cdr3_nt: TGTGCCAGCAACTTAGGGGTTTTGCGGGAGTGGGAAGAGACCCAGTACTTC
clone_size: few; v_call: TRBV2; j_call: TRBJ1-4; d_call: .; cdr3_aa: CASSPRVYNEKLFF; cdr3_nt: TGTGCCAGCAGTCCCCGGGTCTATAATGAAAAACTGTTTTTT
clone_size: few; v_call: TRBV9; j_call: TRBJ2-5; d_call: .; cdr3_aa: CASSGRQQETQYF; cdr3_nt: TGTGCCAGCAGCGGACGACAGCAAGAGACCCAGTACTTC
clone_size: .; v_call: TRBV11-3; j_call: TRBJ2-2; d_call: .; cdr3_aa: CASSLGIRTGELFF; cdr3_nt: TGTGCCAGCAGCTTAGGAATAAGGACCGGGGAGCTGTTTTTT
clone_size: many; v_call: TRBV11-3; j_call: TRBJ1-6; d_call: .; cdr3_aa: CASSVRGRNSPLHF; cdr3_nt: TGTGCCAGCAGCGTCCGGGGGAGGAATTCACCCCTCCACTTT
clone_size: few; v_call: TRBV6-8; j_call: TRBJ2-7; d_call: TRBD1; cdr3_aa: CASSYIGGGQYF; cdr3_nt: TGTGCCAGCAGTTACATAGGGGGCGGGCAGTACTTC
clone_size: .; v_call: TRBV11-3; j_call: TRBJ1-3; d_call: .; cdr3_aa: CASSQRPGGGNTIYF; cdr3_nt: TGTGCCAGCAGCCAGAGGCCCGGAGGGGGAAACACCATATATTTT
clone_size: few; v_call: TRBV28; j_call: TRBJ2-7; d_call: .; cdr3_aa: CASSLNYRAYEQYF; cdr3_nt: TGTGCCAGCAGTTTAAATTACAGAGCCTACGAGCAGTACTTC
clone_size: few; v_call: TRBV10-2; j_call: TRBJ2-3; d_call: TRBD2; cdr3_aa: CASRTSPLTDTQYF; cdr3_nt: TGCGCCAGCCGGACTAGCCCGCTCACAGATACGCAGTATTTT
clone_size: few; v_call: TRBV11-3; j_call: TRBJ1-2; d_call: .; cdr3_aa: CASSSRGGRFDGYTF; cdr3_nt: TGTGCCAGCAGCTCCCGGGGGGGGCGTTTTGATGGCTACACCTTC
clone_size: .; v_call: TRBV18; j_call: TRBJ2-7; d_call: TRBD2; cdr3_aa: CASSQSGSSYEQYF; cdr3_nt: TGTGCCAGCTCACAAAGCGGGAGCTCCTACGAGCAGTACTTC
clone_size: .; v_call: TRBV30; j_call: TRBJ1-2; d_call: .; cdr3_aa: CAWSGVADYGYTF; cdr3_nt: TGTGCCTGGAGCGGAGTGGCGGACTATGGCTACACCTTC
clone_size: .; v_call: TRBV9; j_call: TRBJ1-2; d_call: .; cdr3_aa: CASSVIRQPISDGYTF; cdr3_nt: TGTGCCAGCAGTGTAATAAGACAGCCGATATCAGATGGCTACACCTTC
clone_size: .; v_call: TRBV19; j_call: TRBJ2-7; d_call: .; cdr3_aa: CASSIDGNSYEQYF; cdr3_nt: TGTGCCAGTAGTATAGACGGAAACTCCTACGAGCAGTACTTC
clone_size: .; v_call: TRBV30; j_call: TRBJ2-3; d_call: TRBD1; cdr3_aa: CAWSVRLAGQGSDTQYF; cdr3_nt: TGTGCCTGGAGTGTACGTTTGGCGGGACAGGGTTCAGATACGCAGTATTTT
clone_size: few; v_call: TRBV11-3; j_call: TRBJ1-2; d_call: .; cdr3_aa: CASSPPRGHDYGYTF; cdr3_nt: TGTGCCAGCAGCCCACCCCGGGGCCATGACTATGGCTACACCTTC
clone_size: few; v_call: TRBV6-8; j_call: TRBJ2-7; d_call: TRBD2; cdr3_aa: CASSYMRGTGSYEQYF; cdr3_nt: TGTGCCAGCAGTTACATGCGGGGGACGGGATCCTACGAGCAGTACTTC
clone_size: many; v_call: TRBV11-3; j_call: TRBJ1-2; d_call: TRBD1; cdr3_aa: CASSLGLAGQGRDAYGYTF; cdr3_nt: TGTGCCAGCAGCTTGGGCCTTGCGGGACAGGGTCGGGATGCCTATGGCTACACCTTC
clone_size: .; v_call: TRBV28; j_call: TRBJ1-1; d_call: .; cdr3_aa: CASSFLQEGSTEAFF; cdr3_nt: TGTGCCAGCAGTTTTCTTCAGGAGGGGAGTACTGAAGCTTTCTTT
clone_size: .; v_call: TRBV6-8; j_call: TRBJ2-5; d_call: TRBD2; cdr3_aa: CASSYSASGQETQYF; cdr3_nt: TGTGCCAGCAGTTACTCGGCTAGCGGGCAAGAGACCCAGTACTTC
clone_size: .; v_call: TRBV28; j_call: TRBJ1-5; d_call: .; cdr3_aa: CASSSDGPREAQHF; cdr3_nt: TGTGCCAGCAGCTCCGACGGGCCGAGGGAGGCCCAGCATTTT
clone_size: few; v_call: TRBV7-6; j_call: TRBJ2-2; d_call: TRBD1; cdr3_aa: CASSQGQGGTGELFF; cdr3_nt: TGTGCCAGCAGCCAGGGACAGGGTGGGACCGGGGAGCTGTTTTTT
clone_size: few; v_call: TRBV11-3; j_call: TRBJ2-3; d_call: .; cdr3_aa: CASSLSWSNTDTQYF; cdr3_nt: TGTGCCAGCAGCTTGTCTTGGAGCAACACAGATACGCAGTATTTT
clone_size: .; v_call: TRBV18; j_call: TRBJ2-7; d_call: TRBD1; cdr3_aa: CASSPVPGQGLYEQYF; cdr3_nt: TGTGCCAGCTCACCTGTTCCGGGACAGGGTCTCTACGAGCAGTACTTC
clone_size: .; v_call: TRBV29-1; j_call: TRBJ2-2; d_call: .; cdr3_aa: CSVGETALVGELFF; cdr3_nt: TGCAGCGTTGGAGAGACAGCTCTAGTCGGGGAGCTGTTTTTT
clone_size: many; v_call: TRBV4-1; j_call: TRBJ2-7; d_call: .; cdr3_aa: CASSQDGRGLDYEQYF; cdr3_nt: TGCGCCAGCAGCCAAGATGGGCGGGGGCTGGACTACGAGCAGTACTTC
clone_size: few; v_call: TRBV4-1; j_call: TRBJ1-1; d_call: .; cdr3_aa: CASSPRGGASDTEAFF; cdr3_nt: TGCGCCAGCAGCCCCAGGGGCGGGGCCTCGGACACTGAAGCTTTCTTT
clone_size: few; v_call: TRBV11-3; j_call: TRBJ2-1; d_call: TRBD2; cdr3_aa: CASSLLAGGPYNEQFF; cdr3_nt: TGTGCCAGCAGCTTATTAGCGGGGGGGCCCTACAATGAGCAGTTCTTC
clone_size: .; v_call: TRBV6-8; j_call: TRBJ1-5; d_call: .; cdr3_aa: CASSYTNQPQHF; cdr3_nt: TGTGCCAGCAGTTACACGAATCAGCCCCAGCATTTT
clone_size: .; v_call: TRBV6-8; j_call: TRBJ1-1; d_call: TRBD1; cdr3_aa: CASRDRVTEAFF; cdr3_nt: TGTGCCAGCAGGGACAGGGTCACTGAAGCTTTCTTT
clone_size: few; v_call: TRBV7-6; j_call: TRBJ2-2; d_call: TRBD1; cdr3_aa: CASSIDRVSDHGELFF; cdr3_nt: TGTGCCAGCAGCATAGACAGGGTTTCGGACCACGGGGAGCTGTTTTTT
clone_size: few; v_call: TRBV4-1; j_call: TRBJ2-2; d_call: .; cdr3_aa: CASSQDLFGSGELFF; cdr3_nt: TGCGCCAGCAGCCAAGATTTATTCGGATCCGGGGAGCTGTTTTTT
clone_size: .; v_call: TRBV11-3; j_call: TRBJ1-6; d_call: .; cdr3_aa: CASSSVQGKNSPLHF; cdr3_nt: TGTGCCAGCAGCTCCGTACAGGGTAAAAATTCACCCCTCCACTTT
clone_size: .; v_call: TRBV30; j_call: TRBJ1-5; d_call: .; cdr3_aa: CAWSGLDEDQPQHF; cdr3_nt: TGTGCCTGGAGTGGGCTAGACGAAGATCAGCCCCAGCATTTT
clone_size: .; v_call: TRBV11-3; j_call: TRBJ2-2; d_call: .; cdr3_aa: CASSFVLAKAGELFF; cdr3_nt: TGTGCCAGCAGCTTCGTTCTAGCGAAGGCCGGGGAGCTGTTTTTT
clone_size: few; v_call: TRBV7-6; j_call: TRBJ1-4; d_call: .; cdr3_aa: CASSLQISTNEKLFF; cdr3_nt: TGTGCCAGCAGCCTACAAATCTCAACTAATGAAAAACTGTTTTTT
clone_size: .; v_call: TRBV11-3; j_call: TRBJ2-1; d_call: TRBD2; cdr3_aa: CASSLGLAGVNEQFF; cdr3_nt: TGTGCCAGCAGCTTGGGACTAGCGGGAGTTAATGAGCAGTTCTTC
clone_size: .; v_call: TRBV6-8; j_call: TRBJ2-2; d_call: TRBD1; cdr3_aa: CASSYIGQGWDTGELFF; cdr3_nt: TGTGCCAGCAGTTACATAGGACAGGGGTGGGACACCGGGGAGCTGTTTTTT
clone_size: .; v_call: TRBV23-1; j_call: TRBJ1-3; d_call: TRBD1; cdr3_aa: CASSQGGGQLAGNTIYF; cdr3_nt: TGCGCCAGCAGCCAAGGGGGCGGACAGCTGGCTGGAAACACCATATATTTT
clone_size: .; v_call: TRBV25-1; j_call: TRBJ2-3; d_call: .; cdr3_aa: CASRGTVSTDTQYF; cdr3_nt: TGTGCCAGCAGGGGGACGGTTAGCACAGATACGCAGTATTTT
clone_size: many; v_call: TRBV4-1; j_call: TRBJ2-7; d_call: .; cdr3_aa: CASSQEGRAPYEQYF; cdr3_nt: TGCGCCAGCAGCCAAGAAGGACGGGCCCCCTACGAGCAGTACTTC
clone_size: few; v_call: TRBV29-1; j_call: TRBJ1-1; d_call: TRBD1; cdr3_aa: CSARDRGGTEAFF; cdr3_nt: TGCAGCGCACGGGACAGGGGCGGCACTGAAGCTTTCTTT
clone_size: few; v_call: TRBV1; j_call: TRBJ2-5; d_call: .; cdr3_aa: CASKGGGAPETQYF; cdr3_nt: TGCGCCAGCAAGGGTGGGGGGGCCCCAGAGACCCAGTACTTC
clone_size: .; v_call: TRBV19; j_call: TRBJ2-1; d_call: TRBD2; cdr3_aa: CASMGTSGRNEQFF; cdr3_nt: TGTGCCAGTATGGGGACTAGCGGGAGAAATGAGCAGTTCTTC